These T cell receptor beta chains were read from a single sample in a study of blood T cell repertoires in COVID-19. Clones were sequenced by immunoSEQ multiplex PCR, and TCRdb holds only the in-frame ones, with some missing. In the table there are around 310,000 clones, 88% of which are singletons. What was sequenced was PBMCs or T cells enriched from blood (not recorded which). These receptors all come from a man aged 30-40 years who had recovered from COVID-19. The CDR3 runs from the conserved cysteine through the conserved F or W. A D gene is named only where the DNA matches it firmly. Not every row has a clone size; where given, it reads once, few, many or a size class.

V: TRBV28
D: NA
J: TRBJ2-7
length: 15
size: NA
DNA: TGTGCCAGCATCCCCGGGGTAAAAGGCCGATACGAGCAGTACTTC
CDR3: CASIPGVKGRYEQYF

V: TRBV18
D: NA
J: TRBJ2-3
length: 14
size: NA
DNA: TGTGCCAGCTCACCCCCCGCGGGGACAGATACGCAGTATTTT
CDR3: CASSPPAGTDTQYF

V: TRBV7-2
D: TRBD1
J: TRBJ1-1
length: 15
size: NA
DNA: TGTGCCAGCAGCTTCCGGGACAGGGTCGATGCTGAAGCTTTCTTT
CDR3: CASSFRDRVDAEAFF

V: TRBV7-9
D: TRBD1
J: TRBJ2-7
length: 13
size: NA
DNA: TGTGCCAGCAGCCTGACGACAGGGGTCGAGCAGTACTTC
CDR3: CASSLTTGVEQYF

V: TRBV5-1
D: TRBD2
J: TRBJ2-4
length: 17
size: NA
DNA: TGCGCCAGCAGCTCGTTCTTAAGCGGGGAAATAGGGAACATTCAGTACTTC
CDR3: CASSSFLSGEIGNIQYF

V: TRBV7-9
D: TRBD1
J: TRBJ1-2
length: 14
size: NA
DNA: TGTGCCAGCAGCTTGGGACAGGGAGGGGTTGGCTACACCTTC
CDR3: CASSLGQGGVGYTF

V: TRBV18
D: TRBD1
J: TRBJ1-3
length: 15
size: NA
DNA: TGTGCCAGCTCACCCGCGGGGGACAGGGCAAACACCATATATTTT
CDR3: CASSPAGDRANTIYF

V: TRBV28
D: TRBD1
J: TRBJ2-1
length: 15
size: NA
DNA: TGTGCCAGCAGTCCTACCGGGACAGGGAACAATGAGCAGTTCTTC
CDR3: CASSPTGTGNNEQFF

V: TRBV4-2
D: NA
J: TRBJ2-3
length: 17
size: NA
DNA: TGTGCCAGCAGCCAAGAATGGACTGTTACTATGGCAGATACGCAGTATTTT
CDR3: CASSQEWTVTMADTQYF

V: TRBV5-1
D: NA
J: TRBJ2-2
length: 14
size: few
DNA: TGCGCCAGCAAAGGGGTACGGAACACCGGGGAGCTGTTTTTT
CDR3: CASKGVRNTGELFF

V: TRBV10-1
D: NA
J: TRBJ1-5
length: 13
size: NA
DNA: TGCGCCAGCAGTGATAGAGGGAACCAGCCCCAGCATTTT
CDR3: CASSDRGNQPQHF

V: TRBV28
D: TRBD2
J: TRBJ2-3
length: 15
size: once
DNA: TGTGCCAGCAGGGGACTAGCGGGGGGACCAGATACGCAGTATTTT
CDR3: CASRGLAGGPDTQYF

V: TRBV27
D: NA
J: TRBJ2-7
length: 14
size: NA
DNA: TGTGCCAGCAGTTTAAGGGACACAGTCTACGAGCAGTACTTC
CDR3: CASSLRDTVYEQYF

V: TRBV5-5
D: NA
J: TRBJ2-7
length: 15
size: NA
DNA: TGTGCCAGCAGCTTAAGACCGGGAATTTCCTACGAGCAGTACTTC
CDR3: CASSLRPGISYEQYF

V: TRBV4-2
D: NA
J: TRBJ2-5
length: 16
size: NA
DNA: TGTGCCAGCAGTCAAGAGGTAGCTGGACTACGAGAGACCCAGTACTTC
CDR3: CASSQEVAGLRETQYF

V: TRBV7-9
D: NA
J: TRBJ2-2
length: 17
size: NA
DNA: TGTGCCAGCAGCTTAGGGGCCCCTCTGAGGAACACCGGGGAGCTGTTTTTT
CDR3: CASSLGAPLRNTGELFF

V: TRBV5-4
D: TRBD2
J: TRBJ2-3
length: 17
size: NA
DNA: TGTGCCAGCAGCCCGCGGACTAGCGGGGCTGGCACAGATACGCAGTATTTT
CDR3: CASSPRTSGAGTDTQYF

V: TRBV5-4
D: NA
J: TRBJ2-5
length: 14
size: NA
DNA: TGTGCCAGCTCTACGGGGGTTGGGACAGAGACCCAGTACTTC
CDR3: CASSTGVGTETQYF

V: TRBV5-4
D: NA
J: TRBJ2-1
length: 16
size: once
DNA: TGTGCCAGCAGCTTTGGGACCCCAGACAGGAGGAGAGTGTTGTTCTTC
CDR3: CASSFGTPDRRRVLFF

V: TRBV5-1
D: NA
J: TRBJ1-1
length: 14
size: NA
DNA: TGCGCCAGCAGCGAGGACATAAGGAACACTGAAGCTTTCTTT
CDR3: CASSEDIRNTEAFF

V: TRBV2
D: TRBD1
J: TRBJ1-6
length: 16
size: NA
DNA: TGTGCCAGCAGGGGGGACAGGGGGCGCGTGGATTCACCCCTCCACTTT
CDR3: CASRGDRGRVDSPLHF

V: TRBV24-1
D: NA
J: TRBJ1-2
length: 13
size: NA
DNA: TGTGCCACCAGTGATGCCCGGGAGAGGGGCTACACCTTC
CDR3: CATSDARERGYTF

V: TRBV5-1
D: NA
J: TRBJ2-6
length: 15
size: NA
DNA: TGCGCCAGCAGCCCGACAGTCTCTGGGGCCAACGTCCTGACTTTC
CDR3: CASSPTVSGANVLTF

V: TRBV25-1
D: NA
J: TRBJ2-6
length: 12
size: NA
DNA: TGTGCCGCGGAGGGTGGGGCCAACGTCCTGACTTTC
CDR3: CAAEGGANVLTF

V: TRBV7-3
D: TRBD2
J: TRBJ2-7
length: 14
size: NA
DNA: TGTGCCAGCAGCCGTAGCGGGGGACCCTACGAGCAGTACTTC
CDR3: CASSRSGGPYEQYF

V: TRBV5-6
D: TRBD1
J: TRBJ1-4
length: 15
size: NA
DNA: TGTGCCAGCAGCGACAGGGGGCTCACTAATGAAAAACTGTTTTTT
CDR3: CASSDRGLTNEKLFF

V: TRBV9
D: TRBD2
J: TRBJ2-1
length: 17
size: NA
DNA: TGTGCCAGCAGCCCCCCTAGCGGGGGGGCATCCTACAATGAGCAGTTCTTC
CDR3: CASSPPSGGASYNEQFF

V: TRBV6-5
D: NA
J: TRBJ2-3
length: 12
size: NA
DNA: TGTGCCAGCACCAAGACAACAGATACGCAGTATTTT
CDR3: CASTKTTDTQYF

V: TRBV5-1
D: NA
J: TRBJ2-3
length: 15
size: NA
DNA: TGCGCCAGCAGCTTGGCTGGCCAGGGTGGTCATACGCAGTATTTT
CDR3: CASSLAGQGGHTQYF

V: TRBV9
D: NA
J: TRBJ2-7
length: 14
size: once
DNA: TGTGCCAGCAGCGTAGCTGGGCAGGGGGGCGAGCAGTACTTC
CDR3: CASSVAGQGGEQYF

V: TRBV12-5
D: TRBD1
J: TRBJ1-1
length: 17
size: few
DNA: TGTGCTAGTGGTATCCGGCCCAACAGGGGGCGCAACACTGAAGCTTTCTTT
CDR3: CASGIRPNRGRNTEAFF

V: TRBV5-4
D: NA
J: TRBJ2-7
length: 14
size: NA
DNA: TGTGCCAGCAGTCGGGACACGTTGGAGGACGAGCAGTACTTC
CDR3: CASSRDTLEDEQYF

V: TRBV3-1/TRBV3-2
D: TRBD2
J: TRBJ2-3
length: 16
size: NA
DNA: TGTGCCAGCAGCCAAACGGCGATAGCGGGGGGGCAGGGGCAGTATTTT
CDR3: CASSQTAIAGGQGQYF

V: TRBV18
D: TRBD1
J: TRBJ2-2
length: 15
size: NA
DNA: TGTGCCAGCTCACCGGGACAGGGAAGCACCGGGGAGCTGTTTTTT
CDR3: CASSPGQGSTGELFF

V: TRBV19
D: TRBD1
J: TRBJ2-2
length: 14
size: NA
DNA: TGTGCCAGTAGGGGGACAGCTTTTACCGGGGAGCTGTTTTTT
CDR3: CASRGTAFTGELFF

V: TRBV4-1
D: TRBD2
J: TRBJ2-1
length: 16
size: NA
DNA: TGCGCCAGCAGCCAAGATGGGTCTAGCGGGGTTCAGGGACAGTTCTTC
CDR3: CASSQDGSSGVQGQFF

V: TRBV9
D: NA
J: TRBJ2-7
length: 15
size: NA
DNA: TGTGCCAGCAGCCGATCGGGGGTCCCGGGGTACGAGCAGTACTTC
CDR3: CASSRSGVPGYEQYF

V: TRBV6-6
D: NA
J: TRBJ2-7
length: 15
size: NA
DNA: TGTGCCAGCAGCCACCTAGTGGACACCTCCTACGAGCAGTACTTC
CDR3: CASSHLVDTSYEQYF

V: TRBV7-8
D: TRBD2
J: TRBJ2-3
length: 19
size: NA
DNA: TGTGCCAGCAGCTTAGCGGGACTAGCGGGGGGGTTAATCACAGATACGCAGTATTTT
CDR3: CASSLAGLAGGLITDTQYF

V: TRBV29-1
D: TRBD1
J: TRBJ2-7
length: 14
size: NA
DNA: TGCAGCGTTGTACGGGACAGAAGCTCCTACGAGCAGTACTTC
CDR3: CSVVRDRSSYEQYF

V: TRBV20-1
D: NA
J: TRBJ2-7
length: 12
size: NA
DNA: TGCAGTGCTAGTGCGCAGGCCTACGAGCAGTACTTC
CDR3: CSASAQAYEQYF

V: TRBV7-9
D: TRBD1
J: TRBJ1-4
length: 17
size: NA
DNA: TGTGCCAGCAGCTTCACTATTTCAGGGGGTCCTAATGAAAAACTGTTTTTT
CDR3: CASSFTISGGPNEKLFF

V: TRBV5-1
D: TRBD1
J: TRBJ1-6
length: 17
size: NA
DNA: TGCGCCAGCAGCAGAGGGACAGGGACTTTAGTTAATTCACCCCTCCACTTT
CDR3: CASSRGTGTLVNSPLHF

V: TRBV7-2
D: TRBD2
J: TRBJ2-1
length: 15
size: once
DNA: TGTGCCAGCAGCGAGGGACTAGCGGGTTACAATGAGCAGTTCTTC
CDR3: CASSEGLAGYNEQFF

V: TRBV6-1
D: TRBD1
J: TRBJ1-2
length: 15
size: NA
DNA: TGTGCCAGCAGTGATCCCCGGACAGGGGGCTATGGCTACACCTTC
CDR3: CASSDPRTGGYGYTF

V: TRBV4-1
D: TRBD2
J: TRBJ2-2
length: 17
size: NA
DNA: TGCGCCAGCAGCCAAGGAAGGCGGGGGGCTGGAACCGGGGAGCTGTTTTTT
CDR3: CASSQGRRGAGTGELFF

V: TRBV27
D: NA
J: TRBJ1-4
length: 15
size: NA
DNA: TGTGCCAGCAGTTTGTCAGGGGAACCTAATGAAAAACTGTTTTTT
CDR3: CASSLSGEPNEKLFF

V: TRBV10-3
D: TRBD1
J: TRBJ1-1
length: 14
size: NA
DNA: TGTGCCATCAGTGAATCGGGACAGGGGACTGAAGCTTTCTTT
CDR3: CAISESGQGTEAFF

V: TRBV7-9
D: TRBD1
J: TRBJ1-3
length: 16
size: NA
DNA: TGTGCCAGCAGGCGGGGACAGGGGAATTATAGAAACACCATATATTTT
CDR3: CASRRGQGNYRNTIYF

V: TRBV25-1
D: NA
J: TRBJ1-2
length: 12
size: NA
DNA: TGTGCCAGCTGGGCAGTATTTTATGGCTACACCTTC
CDR3: CASWAVFYGYTF

V: TRBV25-1
D: TRBD2
J: TRBJ2-5
length: 14
size: NA
DNA: TGTGCCAGCAGTCGAATTGCTAGCGGGGAGACCCAGTACTTC
CDR3: CASSRIASGETQYF

V: TRBV4-1
D: TRBD2
J: TRBJ2-2
length: 17
size: NA
DNA: TGCGCCAGCAGCCAAGGGGCTAGCGGGGACCCAACCGGGGAGCTGTTTTTT
CDR3: CASSQGASGDPTGELFF

V: TRBV27
D: TRBD2
J: TRBJ2-7
length: 14
size: NA
DNA: TGTGCCAGCATGACCGGGGGGGCATCCTACGAGCAGTACTTC
CDR3: CASMTGGASYEQYF

V: TRBV6-5
D: NA
J: TRBJ1-6
length: 16
size: NA
DNA: TGTGCCAGCAGTTACTCGGCAGCGGAAGGATATTCACCCCTCCACTTT
CDR3: CASSYSAAEGYSPLHF

V: TRBV28
D: TRBD2
J: TRBJ2-3
length: 15
size: NA
DNA: TGTGCCAGCAGCTCACCGGGACTAGCGGGGTATACGCAGTATTTT
CDR3: CASSSPGLAGYTQYF

V: TRBV10-3
D: TRBD1
J: TRBJ1-5
length: 14
size: few
DNA: TGTGCCATCAGTGAGTCGGACAGGGAAGAGCCCCAGCATTTT
CDR3: CAISESDREEPQHF